A single sample is the source of the 17 T cell receptor beta chains below, sequenced in a study of PD-1 blockade in mismatch repair-deficient tumors. Method: immunoSEQ multiplex PCR; TCRdb's copy keeps in-frame clones and lacks some. The repertoire holds 15,000 to 20,000 clones, with roughly four fifths as singletons. The source material was PBMCs, sampled 4 weeks after starting pembrolizumab. The source is an adult with mismatch repair-deficient cancer.

The rearrangement links TRBV27 to TRBJ2-7, with 9 bases lining up with TRBD2. Per the germline V gene, CDR1 is MNHEY and CDR2 is SMNVEV (reference sequence). V lost 5 bases to trimming and J lost 1 base; unmatched junction nucleotides: 9. This CDR3 contains 16 residues. Here the CDR3 reads CASSLEATSGSYEQYF. CDR3 in DNA: TGTGCCAGCAGTCTCGAGGCGACTAGCGGATCCTACGAGCAGTACTTC.

This clone has just one count. The rearrangement joins TRBV9 to TRBJ1-3, with D perhaps TRBD1 (6 bases). This CDR3 contains 15 residues. In germline, CDR1 is SGDLS, CDR2 YYNGEE. Between the trimmed V and J ends, which lost 6 bases and 0 bases, there was a span of 13 bases. The DNA for the CDR3 is TGTGCCAGCAACAGGGACGGAGACTCTGGAAACACCATATATTTT. This translates into CASNRDGDSGNTIYF.

The chain couples TRBV7-2 to TRBJ1-2; 8 positions agree with TRBD1. Germline V CDR1 and CDR2: SGHTA, FQGNSA. V lost 1 base and J lost 7; bases outside the gene matches: 2. The CDR3 contains 13 residues. The CDR3 region is CASSLETGAGYTF. CDR3 nucleotides: TGTGCCAGCAGCTTAGAGACAGGGGCTGGCTACACCTTC.

The chain couples TRBV5-4 to TRBJ2-3; a possible D gene is TRBD1 (5 bases). The CDR3 consists of 15 residues. CDR1 is SGHNT, CDR2 YYREEE, per germline (reference sequence). The V end lost 3 bases, the J end lost 8 bases, and 19 bases lay between the germline ends. CDR3 sequence: CASSSHQGSLGTQYF. The CDR3 nucleotides read TGTGCCAGCAGCTCCCATCAGGGCTCCCTCGGTACGCAGTATTTT. The full variable domain, in which reference TRBV5-4 and TRBJ2-3 provide the parts outside the CDR3, is ETGVTQSPTHLIKTRGQQVTLRCSSQSGHNTVSWYQQALGQGPQFIFQYYREEENGRGNFPPRFSGLQFPNYSSELNVNALELDDSALYLCASSSHQGSLGTQYFGPGTRLTVL.

The rearrangement joins TRBV18 to TRBJ2-3, with TRBD1 matching 7 bases. J gave up 3 bases and V 6 bases, and 9 bases lay outside the gene matches. In germline, CDR1 is KGHSH, CDR2 LQKENI. The CDR3 runs to 15 residues. The CDR3 loop reads CASSHTGTETDTQYF. The CDR3 DNA sequence: TGTGCCAGCTCCCATACCGGGACAGAGACAGATACGCAGTATTTT.

The J gene is TRBJ1-2, the V gene TRBV27; 7 bases agree with TRBD1. Germline CDR1 and CDR2: MNHEY and SMNVEV (reference sequence). The CDR3 consists of 14 residues. The trim removed 4 bases at V and 6 bases at J, leaving 8 bases unmatched. CDR3 in amino acids: CASSSRGWIHGYTF. The CDR3 DNA reads TGTGCCAGCAGTTCCAGGGGGTGGATTCATGGCTACACCTTC.

The genes are TRBV7-9 and TRBJ1-6; a weak D match, TRBD1 (6 bases). CDR1 is SEHNR, CDR2 FQNEAQ, per germline (reference sequence). The CDR3 sequence is 15 residues long. The V end lost 4 bases, the J end lost 7 bases, and 14 bases lay between the germline ends. This CDR3 reads CASSSPPRGNSPLHF. As DNA, the CDR3 is TGTGCCAGCAGCTCTCCGCCCAGGGGAAATTCACCCCTCCACTTT.

The rearrangement joins TRBV27 to TRBJ2-7; TRBD2 agrees at 9 bases. The J segment lost 9 bases and the V segment lost 1 base, leaving 13 bases of the junction unmatched. CDR1 MNHEY and CDR2 SMNVEV come from the germline V gene (reference sequence). The CDR3 contains 16 residues. This chain's CDR3 is CASSLFDAGGPLGQYF. In DNA form, the CDR3 reads TGTGCCAGCAGTTTATTTGATGCGGGAGGGCCTTTGGGGCAGTACTTC.

This rearrangement joins TRBV5-4 to TRBJ2-2; 15 bases are shared with TRBD2. CDR3 length: 18 amino acids. Germline CDR1 is SGHNT and CDR2 is YYREEE (reference sequence). V was clipped by 4 bases and J by 6 bases; unmatched bases: 10. CDR3 residues: CASSTTGTSGRSAGELFF. The CDR3 coding sequence is TGTGCCAGCAGCACCACCGGGACTAGCGGGAGGTCCGCCGGGGAGCTGTTTTTT.

This chain links TRBV28 with TRBJ2-5; D is ambiguous. CDR1 is MDHEN and CDR2 is SYDVKM in the germline V gene. The length of the CDR3 is 10 residues. The V end lost 6 bases, the J end lost 5 bases, and 4 bases lay between the germline ends. The CDR3 loop reads CASSGETQYF. CDR3 DNA sequence: TGTGCCAGCAGCGGTGAGACCCAGTACTTC. Looking up the rest from reference TRBV28 and TRBJ2-5 gives the full variable domain: DVKVTQSSRYLVKRTGEKVFLECVQDMDHENMFWYRQDPGLGLRLIYFSYDVKMKEKGDIPEGYSVSREKKERFSLILESASTNQTSMYLCASSGETQYFGPGTRLLVL.

This clone was counted once. The chain joins TRBV11-3 to TRBJ1-2; the D gene is possibly TRBD1 (6 bases). The germline V gene has CDR1 SGHNT and CDR2 YENEEA. V was shortened by 5 bases and J by 8 bases, with 15 bases between the two germline ends. This CDR3 has 13 residues. Written as DNA, the CDR3 is TGTGCCAGCAGCACTCAGGGGATTTGGGGCTACACCTTC. This sequence encodes CASSTQGIWGYTF. The full variable domain, with the rest looked up from reference TRBV11-3 and TRBJ1-2, is EAGVVQSPRYKIIEKKQPVAFWCNPISGHNTLYWYLQNLGQGPELLIRYENEEAVDDSQLPKDRFSAERLKGVDSTLKIQPAELGDSAVYLCASSTQGIWGYTFGSGTRLTVV.

The V call is TRBV7-8, the J call TRBJ2-7; D uncertain. The CDR3 length is 13 residues. V lost 1 base and J lost 4, with 8 bases in between. From germline, CDR1 is SGHVS and CDR2 FQNEAQ. The CDR3 here is CASSLVAGYEQYF. CDR3 DNA: TGTGCCAGCAGCTTAGTTGCAGGATACGAGCAGTACTTC.

The genes are TRBV29-1 and TRBJ2-1, with 14 nucleotides matching TRBD2. V lost 4 bases and J lost 10; bases outside the gene matches: 9. CDR1 and CDR2 (germline): SQVTM, ANQGSEA. The CDR3 loop spans 15 amino acids. The CDR3 sequence is CSVAGTSGRTKEQFF. CDR3 bases: TGCAGCGTTGCCGGGACTAGCGGGAGAACGAAGGAGCAGTTCTTC.

The table lists this clone with a few counts. The chain has TRBV5-1 and TRBJ1-5, with a weak D call TRBD1 (5 bases). The germline CDR1 and CDR2 sequences are SGHRS and YFSETQ. The CDR3 spans 15 residues. Deletions cut 0 bases from V and 5 bases from J, with 12 bases between. In nucleotides, the CDR3 is TGCGCCAGCAGCTTGGCGGGGGACGGATATCAGCCCCAGCATTTT. Protein: CASSLAGDGYQPQHF.

The chain uses TRBV28 and TRBJ2-7; the match to TRBD2 covers 14 bases. From germline, CDR1 is MDHEN and CDR2 SYDVKM. This CDR3 contains 17 residues. Trimming took 6 bases from V and 4 from J; bases not matched to a gene: 11. CDR3 region: CASRNRGTSGSNYEQYF. Here the CDR3 DNA reads TGTGCCAGCAGGAACAGGGGGACTAGCGGGAGTAATTACGAGCAGTACTTC.

This chain joins TRBV28 and TRBJ2-1, with 11 bases that match TRBD2. Germline-derived CDR1 and CDR2 are MDHEN and SYDVKM. Trimming took 6 bases from V and 7 from J; bases not matched to a gene: 11. The length of the CDR3 is 16 residues. The CDR3 DNA reads as TGTGCCAGCAGATCCACGACTAGCGGGATGAAGAATGAGCAGTTCTTC. Translated: CASRSTTSGMKNEQFF.

The gene calls are TRBV6-1 and TRBJ2-7; D not certain. Between the trimmed V and J ends, which lost 4 bases and 3 bases, there was a span of 4 bases. Germline V CDR1 and CDR2: MNHNS, SASEGT. The CDR3 sequence is 11 residues long. In DNA, the CDR3 is TGTGCCAGCAGTGCCAACTACGAGCAGTACTTC. Protein sequence: CASSANYEQYF.